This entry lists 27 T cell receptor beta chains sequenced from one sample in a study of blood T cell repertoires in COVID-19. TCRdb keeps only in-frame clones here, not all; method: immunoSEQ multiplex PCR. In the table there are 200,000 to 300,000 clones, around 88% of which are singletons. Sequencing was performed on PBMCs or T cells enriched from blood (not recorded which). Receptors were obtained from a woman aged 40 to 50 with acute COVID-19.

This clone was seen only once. CDR3 sequence reads: CASSYREVGSYEQYF. The CDR3 DNA is TGTGCCAGCAGTTACCGGGAAGTAGGGTCCTACGAGCAGTACTTC. The gene calls are TRBV6-5 and TRBJ2-7; perhaps TRBD2 as D (5 bases). The CDR3 runs 15 residues. The germline V gene has CDR1 MNHEY and CDR2 SVGAGI. V lost 2 bases, J lost 1 base, and 12 bases lay in between.

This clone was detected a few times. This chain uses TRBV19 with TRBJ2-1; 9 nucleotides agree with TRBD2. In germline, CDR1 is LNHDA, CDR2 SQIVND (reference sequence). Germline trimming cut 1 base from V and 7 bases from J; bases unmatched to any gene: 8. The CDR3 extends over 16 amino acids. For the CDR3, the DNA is TGTGCCAGTAGTATAGCTGGCGGGAGGGCCAGAAATGAGCAGTTCTTC. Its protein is CASSIAGGRARNEQFF.

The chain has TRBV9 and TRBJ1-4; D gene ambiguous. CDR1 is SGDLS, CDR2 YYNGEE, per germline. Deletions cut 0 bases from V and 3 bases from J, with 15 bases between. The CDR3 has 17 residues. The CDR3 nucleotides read TGTGCCAGCAGCGTAGGTTTGGGAGCGGTTGCTAATGAAAAACTGTTTTTT. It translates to CASSVGLGAVANEKLFF.

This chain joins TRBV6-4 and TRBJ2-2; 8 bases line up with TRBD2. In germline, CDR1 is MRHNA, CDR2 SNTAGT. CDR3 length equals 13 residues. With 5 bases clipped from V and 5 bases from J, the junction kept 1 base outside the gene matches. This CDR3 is CASSPSGTGELFF. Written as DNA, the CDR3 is TGTGCCAGCAGTCCTAGCGGGACCGGGGAGCTGTTTTTT.

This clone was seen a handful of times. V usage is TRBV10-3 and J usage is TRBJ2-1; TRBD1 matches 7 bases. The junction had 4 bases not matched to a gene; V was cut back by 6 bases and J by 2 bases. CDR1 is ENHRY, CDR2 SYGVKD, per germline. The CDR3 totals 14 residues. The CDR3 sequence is CAISGQEAYNEQFF. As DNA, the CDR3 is TGTGCCATCAGCGGACAGGAGGCCTACAATGAGCAGTTCTTC.

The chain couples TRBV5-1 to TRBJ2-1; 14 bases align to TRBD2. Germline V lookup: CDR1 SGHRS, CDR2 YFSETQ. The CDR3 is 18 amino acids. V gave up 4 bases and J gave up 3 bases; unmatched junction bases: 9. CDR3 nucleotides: TGCGCCAGCAGCGGAGGACTAGCGGGAGGATCGGGCTACAATGAGCAGTTCTTC. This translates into CASSGGLAGGSGYNEQFF.

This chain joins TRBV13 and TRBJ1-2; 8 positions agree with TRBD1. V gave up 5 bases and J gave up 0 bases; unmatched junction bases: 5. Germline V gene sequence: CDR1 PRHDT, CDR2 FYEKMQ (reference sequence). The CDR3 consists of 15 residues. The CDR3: CASSADRVANYGYTF. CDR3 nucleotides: TGTGCCAGCAGCGCGGACAGGGTAGCTAACTATGGCTACACCTTC.

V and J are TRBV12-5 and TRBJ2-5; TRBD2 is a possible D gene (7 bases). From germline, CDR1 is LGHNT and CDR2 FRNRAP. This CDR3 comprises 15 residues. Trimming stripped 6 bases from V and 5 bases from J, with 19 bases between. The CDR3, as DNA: TGTGCTAGTGGAAACCCGAACAGGGAGGGGGAGACCCAGTACTTC. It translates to CASGNPNREGETQYF.

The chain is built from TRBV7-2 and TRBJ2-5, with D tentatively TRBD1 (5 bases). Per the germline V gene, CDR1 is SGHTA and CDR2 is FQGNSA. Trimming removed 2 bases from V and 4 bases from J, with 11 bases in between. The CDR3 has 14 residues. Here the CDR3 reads CASSLFQGGETQYF. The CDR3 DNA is TGTGCCAGCAGCTTATTCCAGGGTGGAGAGACCCAGTACTTC.

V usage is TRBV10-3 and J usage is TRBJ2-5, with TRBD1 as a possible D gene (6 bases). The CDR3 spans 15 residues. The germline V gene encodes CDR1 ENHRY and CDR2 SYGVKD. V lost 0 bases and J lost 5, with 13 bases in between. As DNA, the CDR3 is TGTGCCATCAGTGAGTCGGGCGGGCAGGGGGAGACCCAGTACTTC. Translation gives CAISESGGQGETQYF.

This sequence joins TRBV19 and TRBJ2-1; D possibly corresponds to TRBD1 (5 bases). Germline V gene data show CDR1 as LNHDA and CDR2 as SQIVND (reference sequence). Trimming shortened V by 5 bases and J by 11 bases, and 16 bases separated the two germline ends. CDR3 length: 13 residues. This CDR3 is CASSLNHQGKQFF. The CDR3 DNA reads TGTGCCAGTAGTCTCAATCACCAGGGAAAGCAGTTCTTC.

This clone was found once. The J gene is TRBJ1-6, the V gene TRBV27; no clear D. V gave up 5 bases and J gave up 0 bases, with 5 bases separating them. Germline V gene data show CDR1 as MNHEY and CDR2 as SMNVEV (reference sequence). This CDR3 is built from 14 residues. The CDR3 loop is CASSPSSYNSPLHF. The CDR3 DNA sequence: TGTGCCAGCAGTCCGAGCTCCTATAATTCACCCCTCCACTTT.

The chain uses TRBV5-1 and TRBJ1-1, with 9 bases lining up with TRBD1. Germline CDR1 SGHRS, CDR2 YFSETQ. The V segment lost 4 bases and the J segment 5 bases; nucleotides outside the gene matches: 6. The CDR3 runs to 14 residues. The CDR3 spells CASSLTGGETEAFF. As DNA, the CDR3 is TGCGCCAGCAGCCTGACAGGGGGTGAGACTGAAGCTTTCTTT.

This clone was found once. The CDR3, as DNA: TGTGCCAGCAGCAAACCCGGGTCGAACACTGAAGCTTTCTTT. Its translation: CASSKPGSNTEAFF. The rearrangement joins TRBV6-4 to TRBJ1-1; D gene uncertain. CDR1 and CDR2 from the germline V gene are MRHNA and SNTAGT. CDR3 length equals 14 residues. The V gene lost 6 bases and the J gene lost 1 base, with 12 bases spanning the gap.

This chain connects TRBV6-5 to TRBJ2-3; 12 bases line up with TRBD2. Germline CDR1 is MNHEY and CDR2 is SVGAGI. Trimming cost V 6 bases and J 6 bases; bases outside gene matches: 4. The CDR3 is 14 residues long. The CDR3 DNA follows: TGTGCCAGCAGGCTAGCGGGGGGGCCGGATACGCAGTATTTT. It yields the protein CASRLAGGPDTQYF.

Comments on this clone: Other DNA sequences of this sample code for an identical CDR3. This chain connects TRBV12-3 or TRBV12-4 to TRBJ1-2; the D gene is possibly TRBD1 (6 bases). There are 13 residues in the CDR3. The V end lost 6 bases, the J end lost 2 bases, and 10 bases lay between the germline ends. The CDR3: CASSLQGNYGYTF. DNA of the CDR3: TGTGCCAGCAGCCTCCAGGGGAACTATGGCTACACCTTC.

The chain's CDR3 is CASSQERFRLAGSRFF. The CDR3 DNA reads TGTGCCAGCAGCCAAGAAAGGTTCCGGCTAGCGGGATCTCGGTTCTTC. The rearrangement joins TRBV3-1 (or the pseudogene TRBV3-2) to TRBJ2-1, with 9 bases matching TRBD2. Germline V gives CDR1 LGHDT, CDR2 YNNKEL (reference sequence). The V gene end was trimmed by 0 bases and the J gene end by 15 bases; junction bases not matched to a gene: 15. This CDR3 region has 16 residues.

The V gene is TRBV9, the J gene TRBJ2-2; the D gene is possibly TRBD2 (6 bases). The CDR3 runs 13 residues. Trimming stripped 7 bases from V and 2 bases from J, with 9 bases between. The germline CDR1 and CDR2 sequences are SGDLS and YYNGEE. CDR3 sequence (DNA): TGTGCCAGCGCGGAGGGAAACACCGGGGAGCTGTTTTTT. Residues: CASAEGNTGELFF. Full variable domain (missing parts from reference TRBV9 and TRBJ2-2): DSGVTQTPKHLITATGQRVTLRCSPRSGDLSVYWYQQSLDQGLQFLIQYYNGEERAKGNILERFSAQQFPDLHSELNLSSLELGDSALYFCASAEGNTGELFFGEGSRLTVL.

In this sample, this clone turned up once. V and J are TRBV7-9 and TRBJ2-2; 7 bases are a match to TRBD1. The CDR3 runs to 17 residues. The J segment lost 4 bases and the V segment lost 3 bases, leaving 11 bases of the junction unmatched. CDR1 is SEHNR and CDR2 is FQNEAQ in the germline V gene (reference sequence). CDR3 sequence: CASSLTLRGSSTGELFF. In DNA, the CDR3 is TGTGCCAGCAGCTTGACGCTCAGGGGGAGTAGCACCGGGGAGCTGTTTTTT.

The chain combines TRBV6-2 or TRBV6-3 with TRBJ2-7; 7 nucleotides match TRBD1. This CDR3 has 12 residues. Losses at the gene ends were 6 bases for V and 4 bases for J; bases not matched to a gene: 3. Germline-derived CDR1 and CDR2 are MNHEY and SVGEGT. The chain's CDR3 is CASSVQGYEQYF. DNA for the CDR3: TGTGCCAGCAGCGTACAGGGGTACGAGCAGTACTTC.

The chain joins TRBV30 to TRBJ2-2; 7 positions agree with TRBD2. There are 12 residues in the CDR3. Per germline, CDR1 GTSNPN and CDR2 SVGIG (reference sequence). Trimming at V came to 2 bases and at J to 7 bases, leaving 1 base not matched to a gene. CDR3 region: CAWSSGGGELFF. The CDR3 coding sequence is TGTGCCTGGAGTTCGGGGGGCGGGGAGCTGTTTTTT.

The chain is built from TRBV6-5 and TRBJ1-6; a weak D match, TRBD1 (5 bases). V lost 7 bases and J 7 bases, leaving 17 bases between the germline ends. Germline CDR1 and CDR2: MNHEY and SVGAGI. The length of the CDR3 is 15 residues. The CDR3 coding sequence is TGTGCCAGCACCTCCGTCCGCGGGGGGAATTCACCCCTCCACTTT. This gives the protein CASTSVRGGNSPLHF.

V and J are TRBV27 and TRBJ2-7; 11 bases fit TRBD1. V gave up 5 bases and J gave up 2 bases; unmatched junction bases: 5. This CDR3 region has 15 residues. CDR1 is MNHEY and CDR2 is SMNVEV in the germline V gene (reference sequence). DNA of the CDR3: TGTGCCAGCAGTGTCGGGACAGGGGGGACCTACGAGCAGTACTTC. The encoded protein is CASSVGTGGTYEQYF.

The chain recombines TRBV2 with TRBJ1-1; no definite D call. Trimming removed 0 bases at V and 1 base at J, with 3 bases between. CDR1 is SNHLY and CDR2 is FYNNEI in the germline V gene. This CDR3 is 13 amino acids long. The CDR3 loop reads CASSEAANTEAFF. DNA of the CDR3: TGTGCCAGCAGTGAAGCGGCGAACACTGAAGCTTTCTTT.

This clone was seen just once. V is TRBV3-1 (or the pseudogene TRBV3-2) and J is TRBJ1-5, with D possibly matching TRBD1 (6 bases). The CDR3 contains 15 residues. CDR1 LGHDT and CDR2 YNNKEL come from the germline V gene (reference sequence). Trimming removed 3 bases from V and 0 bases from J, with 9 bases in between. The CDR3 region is CASSQTGYSNQPQHF. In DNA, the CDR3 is TGTGCCAGCAGCCAGACAGGATATAGCAATCAGCCCCAGCATTTT.

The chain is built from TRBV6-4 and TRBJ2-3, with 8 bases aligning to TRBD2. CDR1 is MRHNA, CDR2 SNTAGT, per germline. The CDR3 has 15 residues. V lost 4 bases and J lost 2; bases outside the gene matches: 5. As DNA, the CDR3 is TGTGCCAGCAGTGCACAGCGGGGGTCCACAGATACGCAGTATTTT. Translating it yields CASSAQRGSTDTQYF.

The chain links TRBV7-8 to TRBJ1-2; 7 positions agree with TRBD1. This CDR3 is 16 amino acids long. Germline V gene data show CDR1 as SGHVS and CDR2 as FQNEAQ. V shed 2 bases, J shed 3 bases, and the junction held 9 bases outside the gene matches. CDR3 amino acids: CASSLRQGVQYYGYTF. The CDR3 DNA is TGTGCCAGCAGCTTACGACAGGGCGTCCAATACTATGGCTACACCTTC.